The 25 T cell receptor beta chains listed next were all sequenced from one sample in a study of blood T cell repertoires in COVID-19. Assay: immunoSEQ multiplex PCR; the TCRdb copy retains only in-frame clones and omits some. The data show more than 90,000 clones, roughly 72% seen once. Sequencing input: peripheral blood. These receptors all stem from a woman aged 60 to 75 in a cohort sampled during active or convalescent COVID-19.

This clone was found once. The V and J genes are TRBV5-1 and TRBJ1-3, with a possible D match to TRBD1 (5 bases). Germline V gene sequence: CDR1 SGHRS, CDR2 YFSETQ. The germline V and J ends were trimmed by 4 bases and 3 bases, with 11 bases remaining between them. This CDR3 has 14 amino acids. CDR3 residues: CASSPTVVGNTIYF. CDR3 nucleotides: TGCGCCAGCAGCCCGACAGTTGTTGGAAACACCATATATTTT. Variable domain in full (rest from reference TRBV5-1 and TRBJ1-3): KAGVTQTPRYLIKTRGQQVTLSCSPISGHRSVSWYQQTPGQGLQFLFEYFSETQRNKGNFPGRFSGRQFSNSRSEMNVSTLELGDSALYLCASSPTVVGNTIYFGEGSWLTVV.

The chain uses TRBV6-6 and TRBJ1-5; D is uncertain. The V end was cut by 1 base, the J end by 3 bases, with 10 bases between. CDR3 length equals 15 residues. CDR1 and CDR2 from the germline V gene are MNHNY and SVGAGI (reference sequence). DNA for the CDR3: TGTGCCAGCAGTTACTTTGGGAGGAACAATCAGCCCCAGCATTTT. Its translation: CASSYFGRNNQPQHF.

The chain recombines TRBV5-1 with TRBJ2-5; 10 bases are a match to TRBD1. The CDR3 loop spans 15 amino acids. V gave up 4 bases and J gave up 5 bases; unmatched junction bases: 8. Germline V CDR1 and CDR2: SGHRS, YFSETQ. The CDR3 loop is CASSNIDRGPETQYF. CDR3 nucleotides: TGCGCCAGCAGCAACATTGACAGGGGGCCGGAGACCCAGTACTTC.

The chain recombines TRBV9 with TRBJ1-4; D call uncertain. V was clipped by 5 bases and J by 1 base, with 12 bases between them. The CDR3 is 15 amino acids. From germline, CDR1 is SGDLS and CDR2 YYNGEE. CDR3 amino acids: CASSPGGRTNEKLFF. CDR3 in DNA: TGTGCCAGCAGTCCCGGAGGGAGAACTAATGAAAAACTGTTTTTT.

V usage is TRBV4-2 and J usage is TRBJ2-7; 10 bases are shared with TRBD2. The V segment lost 0 bases and the J segment 2 bases; nucleotides outside the gene matches: 7. In germline, CDR1 is LGHNA, CDR2 YNFKEQ. CDR3 length: 17 amino acids. The CDR3 sequence: CASSQDILAGNTYEQYF. CDR3 coding DNA: TGTGCCAGCAGCCAAGATATACTAGCGGGGAACACCTACGAGCAGTACTTC.

The rearrangement links TRBV28 to TRBJ2-7; 8 bases align to TRBD1. V lost 5 bases, J lost 3 bases, and 9 bases stayed unmatched. The length of the CDR3 is 15 residues. CDR1 is MDHEN and CDR2 is SYDVKM in the germline V gene. The CDR3 DNA follows: TGTGCCAGCAGTCTATTAGGACAGGGATACTACGAGCAGTACTTC. It yields the protein CASSLLGQGYYEQYF.

This clone was picked up one time. This rearrangement joins TRBV5-1 to TRBJ2-2; TRBD2 matches at 8 bases. The ends lost 3 bases at V and 7 bases at J; junction bases unmatched: 11. The germline V gene has CDR1 SGHRS and CDR2 YFSETQ. The CDR3 is 16 residues long. The CDR3 DNA is TGCGCCAGCAGCTCGAACCCCCCTACTAGCGGCGGGGAGCTGTTTTTT. Amino acid sequence: CASSSNPPTSGGELFF.

The chain combines TRBV5-5 with TRBJ1-5; no clear D. Trimming left V 1 base short and J 1 base short, with 9 bases between. CDR3 length: 15 amino acids. Germline loops: CDR1 SGHKS, CDR2 YYEKEE (reference sequence). CDR3 DNA sequence: TGTGCCAGCAGCTTGTGGGGAGAAAGCAATCAGCCCCAGCATTTT. Translated, it gives CASSLWGESNQPQHF.

CDR3 in amino acids: CASSDLAGNRETQYF. The CDR3 nucleotides read TGCGCCAGCAGTGATCTAGCGGGGAATAGGGAGACCCAGTACTTC. This chain connects TRBV10-2 to TRBJ2-5; 9 nucleotides match TRBD2. The CDR3 spans 15 residues. Germline V lookup: CDR1 WSHSY, CDR2 SAAADI. V lost 3 bases and J lost 5; bases outside the gene matches: 7.

The table lists this clone with a few counts. In nucleotides, the CDR3 is TGTGCCAGCAGGGGACAGGGTCAGTCACCCCTCCACTTT. Translation gives CASRGQGQSPLHF. The chain links TRBV2 to TRBJ1-6; TRBD1 agrees at 9 bases. CDR3 length equals 13 residues. The germline CDR1 and CDR2 sequences are SNHLY and FYNNEI. The trim removed 6 bases at V and 10 bases at J, leaving 4 bases unmatched.

There are a few counts of this clone. The genes are TRBV7-8 and TRBJ1-4; 8 bases match TRBD1. CDR3 length: 14 residues. The germline V gene has CDR1 SGHVS and CDR2 FQNEAQ. The V gene end was trimmed by 0 bases and the J gene end by 7 bases; junction bases not matched to a gene: 1. The CDR3 DNA reads as TGTGCCAGCAGCTTAGCGGACAGGGTTGAAAAACTGTTTTTT. Translation: CASSLADRVEKLFF.

This clone showed up just a few times. The chain recombines TRBV30 with TRBJ2-1, with D perhaps TRBD2 (6 bases). CDR3 length: 15 amino acids. The V and J ends lost 2 bases and 9 bases respectively, with 20 bases between them. Germline V lookup: CDR1 GTSNPN, CDR2 SVGIG (reference sequence). CDR3 sequence: CAWSFLGGGDGEQFF. Here the CDR3 DNA reads TGTGCCTGGAGTTTCCTAGGAGGAGGGGACGGTGAGCAGTTCTTC.

Only a few counts were recorded for this clone. This chain connects TRBV7-9 to TRBJ1-1; tentatively, D is TRBD1 (6 bases). The CDR3 has 15 amino acids. The germline V and J ends were trimmed by 3 bases and 2 bases, with 13 bases remaining between them. Germline-derived CDR1 and CDR2 are SEHNR and FQNEAQ (reference sequence). CDR3: CASSFTGNLNTEAFF. DNA for the CDR3: TGTGCCAGCAGCTTTACAGGGAACTTAAACACTGAAGCTTTCTTT.

V usage is TRBV19 and J usage is TRBJ1-5; TRBD1 agrees at 7 bases. Germline lookup yields CDR1 LNHDA and CDR2 SQIVND (reference sequence). With V trimmed by 5 bases and J by 0 bases, 4 bases remained unmatched. The CDR3 consists of 15 residues. The CDR3: CASSVGTASNQPQHF. The CDR3 DNA follows: TGTGCCAGTAGTGTAGGGACAGCTAGCAATCAGCCCCAGCATTTT.

In its sample, this clone was seen a few times. The V call is TRBV11-1, the J call TRBJ1-6; perhaps TRBD1 as D (6 bases). Between the trimmed V and J ends, which lost 5 bases and 10 bases, there was a span of 21 bases. The CDR3 has 16 residues. Germline lookup yields CDR1 SGHAT and CDR2 FQDESV (reference sequence). The CDR3 bases are TGTGCCAGCAGCCAACCCCCCCGGGACACCAGATCACCCCTCCACTTT. Its protein product is CASSQPPRDTRSPLHF.

V gene TRBV28 combines with J gene TRBJ2-7; 7 bases match TRBD2. CDR1 is MDHEN, CDR2 SYDVKM, per germline. V lost 2 bases to trimming and J lost 5 bases; unmatched junction nucleotides: 21. CDR3 size: 19 residues. In nucleotides, the CDR3 is TGTGCCAGCAGTTTAGCGGGGGTACAGGCTGGGGATCTTGATAACGAGCAGTACTTC. This encodes CASSLAGVQAGDLDNEQYF.

This clone appeared a single time. The chain recombines TRBV9 with TRBJ2-1, with TRBD2 identical over 10 bases. The CDR3 loop spans 16 amino acids. Germline V gene data show CDR1 as SGDLS and CDR2 as YYNGEE. Trimming at V came to 4 bases and at J to 4 bases, leaving 8 bases not matched to a gene. CDR3 sequence: CASSPLQRGGYNEQFF. CDR3 nucleotides: TGTGCCAGCAGCCCACTCCAGCGGGGGGGATACAATGAGCAGTTCTTC.

V and J are TRBV6-1 and TRBJ1-5; D uncertain. The CDR3 totals 13 residues. Trimming took off 2 bases at V and 4 bases at J, with 6 bases between the two ends. In germline, CDR1 is MNHNS, CDR2 SASEGT. In DNA, the CDR3 is TGTGCCAGCAGTGAACAGGTAAATCAGCCCCAGCATTTT. Protein product: CASSEQVNQPQHF.

This sequence joins TRBV6-5 and TRBJ1-2, with 7 nucleotides matching TRBD1. The CDR3 has 12 amino acids. The junction had 8 bases not matched to a gene; V was cut back by 8 bases and J by 8 bases. Germline CDR1 is MNHEY and CDR2 is SVGAGI. The DNA for the CDR3 is TGTGCCAGCGAAGACAGGGTTGGCGGCTACACCTTC. It specifies CASEDRVGGYTF.

This chain joins TRBV7-2 and TRBJ1-6, with TRBD1 identical over 9 bases. J gave up 2 bases and V 0 bases, and 5 bases lay outside the gene matches. The CDR3 consists of 18 residues. CDR1 and CDR2 (germline): SGHTA, FQGNSA. This CDR3 is CASSLASGQGPYNSPLHF. The CDR3 coding sequence is TGTGCCAGCAGCTTAGCGTCGGGACAGGGTCCCTATAATTCACCCCTCCACTTT.

The chain couples TRBV6-5 to TRBJ2-3; 7 bases agree with TRBD1. Germline CDR1 MNHEY, CDR2 SVGAGI. CDR3 length: 15 amino acids. With V trimmed by 6 bases and J by 1 base, 7 bases remained unmatched. CDR3 protein: CASRKTGTGTDTQYF. CDR3 DNA: TGTGCCAGCAGAAAGACCGGGACAGGCACAGATACGCAGTATTTT.

V and J are TRBV18 and TRBJ2-3, with D maybe TRBD2 (6 bases). Trimming shortened V by 4 bases and J by 6 bases, and 17 bases separated the two germline ends. The CDR3 contains 15 residues. From germline, CDR1 is KGHSH and CDR2 LQKENI. In nucleotides, the CDR3 is TGTGCCAGCTCACGCACCGCCGGGAGCGCCGATACGCAGTATTTT. Its protein is CASSRTAGSADTQYF.

V is TRBV6-5 and J is TRBJ2-3, with D unclear. Trimming took off 7 bases at V and 1 base at J, with 9 bases between the two ends. Per the germline V gene, CDR1 is MNHEY and CDR2 is SVGAGI. The CDR3 loop spans 13 amino acids. CDR3 sequence: CASTLPGTDTQYF. The CDR3, as DNA: TGTGCCAGCACATTGCCAGGCACAGATACGCAGTATTTT.

The chain employs TRBV7-2 and TRBJ2-3; TRBD2 matches 8 bases. The CDR3 totals 17 residues. With V trimmed by 4 bases and J by 1 base, 10 bases remained unmatched. Germline CDR1 reads SGHTA; CDR2 reads FQGNSA. The CDR3 DNA is TGTGCCAGCAGCTCCGTCATCGGGGGGGCACGCACAGATACGCAGTATTTT. Its protein product is CASSSVIGGARTDTQYF.

V usage is TRBV5-5 and J usage is TRBJ2-1; 7 nucleotides align to TRBD2. The CDR3 is 15 residues long. In germline, CDR1 is SGHKS, CDR2 YYEKEE (reference sequence). V lost 2 bases to trimming and J lost 7 bases; unmatched junction nucleotides: 9. The CDR3 loop is CASSFTSGVVNEQFF. The CDR3 bases are TGTGCCAGCAGCTTTACAAGCGGGGTGGTGAATGAGCAGTTCTTC.